Given below is one T cell receptor (beta chain) in context. The sample comes from a study of PD-L1 blockade in urothelial cancer. Looking at the study overall: When blood samples were assessed, the median T cell count was about 140,000.

The time point here: peripheral blood 6 weeks after treatment start. The CDR3 totals 17 residues. Germline CDR1 SGHNT, CDR2 YYREEE (reference sequence). V was pared by 2 bases and J by 3 bases, with 13 bases of the junction left unmatched. Sequenced by immunoSEQ multiplex PCR; TCRdb stores in-frame clones only, minus some. The data show about 110,000 clones, around 93% seen once. The chain couples TRBV5-4 to TRBJ1-1; 7 nucleotides line up with TRBD1. This receptor was obtained from a man aged 55 to 70 with urothelial cancer. Sample: PBMCs, taken around atezolizumab (anti-PD-L1) treatment. CDR3: CASSFKTGSNRDTEAFF. The CDR3 DNA is TGTGCCAGCAGCTTCAAGACAGGGAGCAATAGGGACACTGAAGCTTTCTTT.